These 28 T cell receptor beta chains were sequenced from one sample in a study of vaccination and CD4 T cells after COVID-19. For these receptors, no antigen is known. The study sequenced cultured CD4+ T cell DNA using the Oncomine TCR Beta short-read assay. TCRdb processed the PCR reads anew with MiXCR; each CDR3 protein has one entry. The sample contains about 19,000 distinct CDR3 sequences, about 50% of which appear only once. Sample treatment: roughly ten-day PBMC culture with coronavirus spike peptide pools or control peptides (ViraFEST assay). The sequencing here drew on CD4+ T cells from blood, cultured in vitro, taken before SARS-CoV-2 vaccination. These receptors were obtained from a human donor who had recovered from COVID-19.

CDR3 residues: CASSLQNRGRYTYEQYF. For the CDR3, the DNA is TGTGCCAGCAGTTTACAGAACAGGGGGCGTTATACCTACGAGCAGTACTTC. V and J are TRBV6-5 and TRBJ2-7; 9 bases agree with TRBD1. V shed 4 bases and J 2 bases; nucleotides not matched to a gene: 12. The length of the CDR3 is 17 residues. Germline assignment: CDR1 MNHEY and CDR2 SVGAGI.

This chain connects TRBV7-8 to TRBJ1-2; the match to TRBD1 covers 7 bases. Germline V gene data show CDR1 as SGHVS and CDR2 as FQNEAQ. This CDR3 region has 15 residues. With 5 bases clipped from V and 6 bases from J, the junction kept 12 bases outside the gene matches. CDR3 in amino acids: CASSPRTGPANGYTF. The CDR3 region has the DNA TGTGCCAGCAGCCCCCGGACAGGCCCAGCCAATGGCTACACCTTC.

This clonotype was observed a handful of times. The chain carries TRBV7-3 and TRBJ2-3; 13 bases agree with TRBD2. Trimming removed 5 bases from V and 1 base from J; junction bases left unmatched: 3. The CDR3 covers 16 residues. The germline gives CDR1 SGHTA, CDR2 FQGTGA. The CDR3 protein is CASSHTSGGGTDTQYF. The CDR3 nucleotides read TGTGCCAGCAGCCACACTAGCGGGGGGGGCACAGATACGCAGTATTTT.

The chain employs TRBV25-1 and TRBJ1-1, with D perhaps matching TRBD1 (6 bases). The CDR3 consists of 13 residues. The germline CDR1 and CDR2 sequences are MGHDK and SYGVNS. V lost 6 bases, J lost 6 bases, and 14 bases lay in between. CDR3: CASSEIGGSEAFF. The DNA of the CDR3 is TGTGCCAGCAGCGAGATAGGGGGGTCTGAAGCTTTCTTT.

The V gene is TRBV30, the J gene TRBJ1-2; no firm D call. V dropped 0 bases and J dropped 5 bases, with 7 bases sitting between them. Germline values: CDR1 GTSNPN, CDR2 SVGIG (reference sequence). CDR3 length: 12 residues. The CDR3 here is CAWSVSGYGYTF. Written as DNA, the CDR3 is TGTGCCTGGAGTGTATCGGGATATGGCTACACCTTC.

This clonotype was counted only a few times. This sequence joins TRBV20-1 and TRBJ1-5; D is unresolved. V was pared by 0 bases and J by 11 bases, with 17 bases between. Germline V gene lookup returns CDR1 DFQATT and CDR2 SNEGSKA (reference sequence). This CDR3 comprises 14 residues. The CDR3 sequence: CSARESGGQSAQHF. The CDR3 coding sequence is TGCAGTGCTAGAGAGTCGGGCGGGCAATCAGCCCAGCATTTT.

The table lists this clonotype with a few counts. V and J are TRBV7-7 and TRBJ2-3; TRBD2 agrees at 9 bases. V lost 1 base and J lost 4; bases outside the gene matches: 0. This CDR3 has 14 residues. From germline, CDR1 is SSHAT and CDR2 FNYEAQ (reference sequence). The CDR3 protein is CASSLGGRADTQYF. The CDR3 nucleotides read TGTGCCAGCAGCTTAGGCGGGAGGGCAGATACGCAGTATTTT.

The rearrangement uses TRBV20-1 and TRBJ2-3; 8 bases fit TRBD2. Germline V lookup: CDR1 DFQATT, CDR2 SNEGSKA (reference sequence). This CDR3 spans 18 amino acids. With V trimmed by 1 base and J by 3 bases, 15 bases remained unmatched. The DNA of the CDR3 is TGCAGTGCTAGAGCGGGGACAAGGCTAGCGGGTCGGACAGATACGCAGTATTTT. Residues: CSARAGTRLAGRTDTQYF.

V usage is TRBV7-8 and J usage is TRBJ1-1; no reliable D call. The V and J ends lost 3 bases and 0 bases respectively, with 8 bases between them. The CDR3 is 14 amino acids. Germline V gene sequence: CDR1 SGHVS, CDR2 FQNEAQ. CDR3 protein: CASSFAGMNTEAFF. The DNA for the CDR3 is TGTGCCAGCAGCTTCGCTGGAATGAACACTGAAGCTTTCTTT.

This chain uses TRBV20-1 with TRBJ2-7, with 8 nucleotides matching TRBD2. Germline CDR1 reads DFQATT; CDR2 reads SNEGSKA (reference sequence). The CDR3 has 14 amino acids. The ends lost 0 bases at V and 0 bases at J; junction bases unmatched: 1. This chain's CDR3 is CSARDAGGSYEQYF. For the CDR3, the DNA is TGCAGTGCTAGAGATGCGGGAGGCTCCTACGAGCAGTACTTC.

V gene TRBV6-5 combines with J gene TRBJ2-6, with a tentative D call TRBD2 (5 bases). There are 15 residues in the CDR3. V was cut by 2 bases and J by 2 bases, with 7 bases left in between. The germline CDR1 and CDR2 sequences are MNHEY and SVGAGI. The CDR3 loop is CASSYPGAGANVLTF. In nucleotides, the CDR3 is TGTGCCAGCAGTTACCCCGGGGCTGGGGCCAACGTCCTGACTTTC.

The genes are TRBV27 and TRBJ1-2; the D is unclear. V lost 5 bases, J lost 4 bases, and 11 bases lay in between. This CDR3 is 13 amino acids long. The germline V gene encodes CDR1 MNHEY and CDR2 SMNVEV (reference sequence). The DNA for the CDR3 is TGTGCCAGCAGTGATAACTCGCGCTATGGCTACACCTTC. Protein sequence: CASSDNSRYGYTF.

This clonotype has a single count. The junction differs from germline at one of its ends, possibly a read error. The chain recombines TRBV11-2 with TRBJ2-1; 7 nucleotides line up with TRBD2. CDR1 and CDR2 (germline): SGHAT, FQNNGV. The CDR3 loop spans 13 amino acids. The CDR3 DNA sequence: TGTGCCGGGGGGGTGAGCTCCTACAATGAGCAGCTCTTC. This translates into CAGGVSSYNEQLF. The entire variable domain, with the rest obtained from reference TRBV11-2 and TRBJ2-1, is as follows: EAGVAQSPRYKIIEKRQSVAFWCNPISGHATLYWYQQILGQGPKLLIQFQNNGVVDDSQLPKDRFSAERLKGVDSTLKIQPAKLEDSAVYLCAGGVSSYNEQLFGPGTRLTVL.

The sample holds a few counts of this clonotype. The chain carries TRBV7-2 and TRBJ2-5; D gene uncertain. The germline CDR1 and CDR2 sequences are SGHTA and FQGNSA. The CDR3 consists of 15 residues. Trimming removed 0 bases at V and 5 bases at J, with 13 bases between. The CDR3 protein is CASSLAFRRSETQYF. CDR3 in DNA: TGTGCCAGCAGCTTAGCTTTTCGTAGAAGCGAGACCCAGTACTTC.

V gene TRBV15 combines with J gene TRBJ2-1; no firm D call. This CDR3 is built from 14 residues. The germline V and J ends were trimmed by 1 base and 4 bases, with 8 bases remaining between them. Germline assignment: CDR1 LNHNV and CDR2 YYDKDF (reference sequence). The DNA of the CDR3 is TGTGCCACCAGCAGAGGGTCAGTGTACAATGAGCAGTTCTTC. Encoded protein: CATSRGSVYNEQFF.

The rearrangement uses TRBV12-3 or TRBV12-4 and TRBJ2-7, with a possible D match to TRBD1 (8 bases). This CDR3 spans 14 amino acids. V was cut by 5 bases and J by 2 bases, with 13 bases left in between. Written as DNA, the CDR3 is TGTGCCAGCAGTATAACAGGGGGGGCCTACGAGCAGTACTTC. This encodes CASSITGGAYEQYF.

Only a few counts were recorded for this clonotype. V and J are TRBV19 and TRBJ1-1, with 11 bases matching TRBD1. Looked up from germline, CDR1 is LNHDA and CDR2 is SQIVND (reference sequence). V trimming: 6 bases; J trimming: 4 bases; junction bases outside the gene matches: 7. There are 15 residues in the CDR3. In nucleotides, the CDR3 is TGTGCCAGTAGATGGACAGGGGGCATGGGCACTGAAGCTTTCTTT. It is translated as CASRWTGGMGTEAFF.

The V and J genes are TRBV20-1 and TRBJ2-1, with a tentative D call TRBD1 (5 bases). Germline assignment: CDR1 DFQATT and CDR2 SNEGSKA (reference sequence). The CDR3 runs to 15 residues. With 1 base removed from V and 7 bases from J, the gap between germline ends came to 17 bases. As DNA, the CDR3 is TGCAGTGCTAGAGCCCTCCAGGGTATAGGGAATGAGCAGTTCTTC. This gives the protein CSARALQGIGNEQFF.

The chain is built from TRBV7-8 and TRBJ2-3, with D possibly TRBD2 on 6 matching bases. Germline CDR1 reads SGHVS; CDR2 reads FQNEAQ. The CDR3 covers 15 residues. Trimming shortened V by 1 base and J by 1 base, and 9 bases separated the two germline ends. Here the CDR3 DNA reads TGTGCCAGCAGCTTAGTTGCTAGCGGCACAGATACGCAGTATTTT. It is translated as CASSLVASGTDTQYF.

CDR3 coding DNA: TGTGCCAGTGAGGACGGGAACTATGGCTACACCTTC. This translates into CASEDGNYGYTF. The chain links TRBV28 to TRBJ1-2, with D hard to call. The length of the CDR3 is 12 residues. Germline V gene data show CDR1 as MDHEN and CDR2 as SYDVKM. Trimming pared 9 bases from V and 2 bases from J, leaving 10 bases between.

This clonotype was picked up a small number of times. This chain connects TRBV29-1 to TRBJ1-1; D call uncertain. This CDR3 region has 13 residues. Per the germline V gene, CDR1 is SQVTM and CDR2 is ANQGSEA. V lost 5 bases and J lost 10, with 20 bases in between. CDR3 sequence (DNA): TGCAGCGTTTTGACGCTAACGGGTGGCGGAGCTTTCTTT. It codes for CSVLTLTGGGAFF.

This clonotype appeared a few times. The chain links TRBV19 to TRBJ1-5; D remains unclear. Between the trimmed V and J ends, which lost 2 bases and 11 bases, there was a span of 16 bases. Germline V gene data show CDR1 as LNHDA and CDR2 as SQIVND (reference sequence). This CDR3 comprises 14 residues. The CDR3 coding sequence is TGTGCCAGTAGTATAATTGGCGCCGGTCCGGCCCAGCATTTT. Translating gives CASSIIGAGPAQHF.

The gene calls are TRBV2 and TRBJ1-6; 8 positions agree with TRBD1. After removal of 6 bases from V and 9 bases from J, the junction contained 4 bases not matched to a gene. In germline, CDR1 is SNHLY, CDR2 FYNNEI. This CDR3 spans 13 amino acids. The CDR3 reads CASRTGVVSPLHF. In DNA, the CDR3 is TGTGCCAGCAGGACAGGGGTGGTTTCACCCCTCCACTTT.

This clonotype has more than one count but fewer than ten. The chain has TRBV24-1 and TRBJ1-6; unclear D gene. V was shortened by 1 base and J by 11 bases, with 5 bases between the two germline ends. CDR3 length: 12 residues. Germline CDR1 and CDR2: KGHDR and SFDVKD. CDR3 in amino acids: CATSDFFAPLHF. The CDR3 DNA reads TGTGCCACCAGTGATTTCTTTGCACCCCTCCACTTT.

In this sample, this clonotype turned up a few times. The chain combines TRBV20-1 with TRBJ1-5; the D is unclear. This CDR3 has 12 amino acids. Germline V gives CDR1 DFQATT, CDR2 SNEGSKA (reference sequence). The V gene lost 7 bases and the J gene lost 4 bases, with 11 bases spanning the gap. The CDR3 sequence: CSGATENQPQHF. In nucleotides, the CDR3 is TGCAGTGGAGCCACGGAGAATCAGCCCCAGCATTTT.

This chain joins TRBV25-1 and TRBJ1-6, with unresolved D. Trimming took off 4 bases at V and 0 bases at J, with 4 bases between the two ends. CDR1 and CDR2 (germline): MGHDK, SYGVNS. CDR3 length: 14 residues. The CDR3 here is CASSGGSYNSPLHF. DNA for the CDR3: TGTGCCAGCAGTGGCGGCTCCTATAATTCACCCCTCCACTTT. The whole variable domain, remainder taken from reference TRBV25-1 and TRBJ1-6, is EADIYQTPRYLVIGTGKKITLECSQTMGHDKMYWYQQDPGMELHLIHYSYGVNSTEKGDLSSESTVSRIRTEHFPLTLESARPSHTSQYLCASSGGSYNSPLHFGNGTRLTVT.

In this sample, this clonotype turned up a few times. This chain uses TRBV6-5 with TRBJ1-5; D ambiguous. The V end lost 0 bases, the J end lost 5 bases, and 14 bases lay between the germline ends. Germline V CDR1 and CDR2: MNHEY, SVGAGI. The CDR3 runs to 16 residues. CDR3 coding DNA: TGTGCCAGCAGTTACTCCCGGGGTCGGATGGATCAGCCCCAGCATTTT. It codes for CASSYSRGRMDQPQHF.

The CDR3 protein is CASRRTAGNAQPQHF. CDR3 nucleotides: TGTGCCAGCAGAAGAACAGCAGGGAACGCTCAGCCCCAGCATTTT. The chain links TRBV6-2 or TRBV6-3 to TRBJ1-5, with TRBD1 as a possible D gene (5 bases). Germline V gene sequence: CDR1 MNHEY, CDR2 SVGEGT. V lost 6 bases, J lost 6 bases, and 18 bases lay in between. The CDR3 is made up of 15 amino acids.